The table lists the clone carrying this TCR beta chain with a few counts. As it was prepared, the TCRbeta library received unique molecular identifiers. MiXCR was run by TCRdb on the PCR reads, yielding one entry per CDR3 protein. The data contain around 380,000 distinct CDR3 sequences, approximately 10% of them singletons. This record belongs to a study of T-cell reconstitution after alpha-beta-depleted transplantation in children. Trimming cost V 5 bases and J 5 bases, with 10 bases left between them. CDR1 and CDR2 (germline): MNHNY, SVGAGI (reference sequence). This CDR3 has 12 residues. V usage is TRBV6-6 and J usage is TRBJ2-7, with D perhaps matching TRBD1 (6 bases). The sequence came from a human donor who donated a stem cell graft to a child with acute myeloid leukemia. The sample consisted of PBMCs from the stem cell graft donor, taken from the stem cell graft. The DNA for the CDR3 is TGTGCCAGCAGTACGGACAGACACGAGCAGTACGTC. Its translation: CASSTDRHEQYV.